The 27 T cell receptor beta chains given below trace back to one sample, sequenced in a study of CD8 T cells in ankylosing spondylitis. TCRdb used MiXCR to reprocess the 5' RACE reads, holding one entry per CDR3 protein. The sample consists of 200,000 to 250,000 distinct CDR3 sequences, about 10% of them appearing once. Sequencing was done on a sample of blood, either unsorted or a sorted T cell fraction (not recorded which). The receptors originated from a male donor with ankylosing spondylitis or in good health (not recorded which).

This clonotype was detected ten times or more. V and J are TRBV11-2 and TRBJ2-1; 9 bases match TRBD2. The CDR3 runs 14 residues. Germline V gives CDR1 SGHAT, CDR2 FQNNGV. V shed 1 base, J shed 6 bases, and the junction held 1 base outside the gene matches. CDR3 sequence reads: CASSLGGGANEQFF. In DNA form, the CDR3 reads TGTGCCAGCAGCTTAGGCGGGGGGGCCAATGAGCAGTTCTTC.

Ten or more counts support this clonotype. The chain couples TRBV29-1 to TRBJ2-3, with TRBD1 identical over 7 bases. CDR3 length: 12 amino acids. The J segment lost 1 base and the V segment lost 6 bases, leaving 1 base of the junction unmatched. Germline V gene lookup returns CDR1 SQVTM and CDR2 ANQGSEA. The CDR3 here is CSVGQGTDTQYF. For the CDR3, the DNA is TGCAGCGTCGGACAGGGCACAGATACGCAGTATTTT.

For the CDR3, the DNA is TGTGCCAGCAGCCACAGACTAGCGGGGGGGTCGAACACCGGGGAGCTGTTTTTT. Protein: CASSHRLAGGSNTGELFF. This sequence joins TRBV3-1 and TRBJ2-2, with 14 bases fitting TRBD2. CDR1 LGHDT and CDR2 YNNKEL come from the germline V gene (reference sequence). This CDR3 contains 18 residues. V was pared by 3 bases and J by 0 bases, with 3 bases of the junction left unmatched.

This clonotype was recorded a few times. CDR3 in DNA: TGTGCCAGCAGGGGGGGGAGTGAGCAGTTCTTC. Protein: CASRGGSEQFF. The genes are TRBV28 and TRBJ2-1, with TRBD2 matching 7 bases. From germline, CDR1 is MDHEN and CDR2 SYDVKM. After removal of 6 bases from V and 9 bases from J, the junction contained 2 bases not matched to a gene. This CDR3 comprises 11 residues.

This clonotype was recorded many times. J is TRBJ2-3 and V is TRBV20-1; TRBD1 matches 9 bases. V shed 1 base and J 1 base; nucleotides not matched to a gene: 3. The CDR3 has 15 amino acids. Per germline, CDR1 DFQATT and CDR2 SNEGSKA (reference sequence). CDR3 DNA: TGCAGTGCTAGAGGTCGGGACAGGGGCACAGATACGCAGTATTTT. Residues: CSARGRDRGTDTQYF.

The chain uses TRBV11-2 and TRBJ2-5; maybe TRBD1 (5 bases). Per the germline V gene, CDR1 is SGHAT and CDR2 is FQNNGV. V lost 0 bases and J lost 2, with 19 bases in between. The CDR3 totals 18 residues. The CDR3 nucleotides are TGTGCCAGCAGCTTAGATCTCGACAGTCGCGAGGAACAAGAGACCCAGTACTTC. Translating gives CASSLDLDSREEQETQYF.

Points on this clonotype: A single base separates this from a much larger clone, so it may be a read error. Written as DNA, the CDR3 is TGTGCCAGCAGCACCAGACTAGCGGGGGGCACAGATACGCTGTATTTT. Translation: CASSTRLAGGTDTLYF. This rearrangement joins TRBV7-6 to TRBJ2-3; 13 bases fit TRBD2. CDR1 and CDR2 from the germline V gene are SGHVS and FNYEAQ. The length of the CDR3 is 16 residues.

This clonotype was seen at least ten times. The chain is built from TRBV20-1 and TRBJ1-4; D ambiguous. Germline loops: CDR1 DFQATT, CDR2 SNEGSKA (reference sequence). The CDR3 is made up of 11 amino acids. DNA of the CDR3: TGCATAGGATTAGATAATGAAAAACTGTTTTTT. This encodes CIGLDNEKLFF.

This clonotype was observed many times. The CDR3 here is CSAPGQPNTGELFF. CDR3 nucleotides: TGCAGCGCACCGGGACAGCCAAACACCGGGGAGCTGTTTTTT. The chain couples TRBV29-1 to TRBJ2-2; 7 positions match TRBD1. V was pared by 7 bases and J by 2 bases, with 7 bases of the junction left unmatched. Per germline, CDR1 SQVTM and CDR2 ANQGSEA. The CDR3 sequence is 14 residues long.

The chain uses TRBV7-2 and TRBJ1-1; 9 bases align to TRBD1. Germline V lookup: CDR1 SGHTA, CDR2 FQGNSA. The CDR3 is 14 amino acids. Germline trimming cut 5 bases from V and 2 bases from J; bases unmatched to any gene: 3. As DNA, the CDR3 is TGTGCCAGCAGCAAAACAGGGGGCAACACTGAAGCTTTCTTT. Its protein is CASSKTGGNTEAFF.

V and J are TRBV11-2 and TRBJ2-2, with a weak D call TRBD1 (5 bases). The CDR3 loop spans 14 amino acids. Germline V lookup: CDR1 SGHAT, CDR2 FQNNGV. Trimming shortened V by 5 bases and J by 7 bases, and 14 bases separated the two germline ends. The CDR3 loop is CASSPNQGIGELFF. DNA of the CDR3: TGTGCCAGCAGCCCAAATCAGGGAATCGGGGAGCTGTTTTTT.

This clonotype showed up many times. The chain carries TRBV20-1 and TRBJ1-2, with 7 bases fitting TRBD1. The germline gives CDR1 DFQATT, CDR2 SNEGSKA (reference sequence). Trimming removed 3 bases from V and 8 bases from J; junction bases left unmatched: 15. The CDR3 spans 15 residues. CDR3 sequence: CSASNPDRAELGYTF. In DNA form, the CDR3 reads TGCAGTGCTAGCAATCCCGACAGGGCAGAACTGGGCTACACCTTC.

This clonotype was counted only a few times. V is TRBV30 and J is TRBJ1-4; the D gene is possibly TRBD1 (5 bases). CDR3 length: 12 residues. The V gene's germline CDR1 is GTSNPN and CDR2 SVGIG (reference sequence). V was shortened by 7 bases and J by 5 bases, with 11 bases between the two germline ends. The CDR3 here is CALQEGNEKLFF. Here the CDR3 DNA reads TGTGCCTTACAGGAGGGGAATGAAAAACTGTTTTTT.

In this sample, this clonotype turned up many times. V is TRBV3-1 and J is TRBJ2-7; D is perhaps TRBD2 (6 bases). Trimming took 1 base from V and 3 from J, leaving 10 bases between them. The germline gives CDR1 LGHDT, CDR2 YNNKEL (reference sequence). The CDR3 consists of 14 residues. In DNA, the CDR3 is TGTGCCAGCAGCCAAGGACTAGGGTACTACGAGCAGTACTTC. It codes for CASSQGLGYYEQYF.

This clonotype was counted ten times or more. The V and J genes are TRBV3-1 and TRBJ1-6; no clear D. CDR1 is LGHDT and CDR2 is YNNKEL in the germline V gene (reference sequence). The CDR3 has 16 amino acids. V lost 2 bases, J lost 2 bases, and 10 bases lay in between. The CDR3 coding sequence is TGTGCCAGCAGCCAAACGGTGAATCCCTATAATTCACCCCTCCACTTT. Translation: CASSQTVNPYNSPLHF.

This clonotype appeared once. The chain carries TRBV4-2 and TRBJ2-1; TRBD2 matches at 10 bases. The CDR3 has 16 residues. The ends lost 4 bases at V and 4 bases at J; junction bases unmatched: 7. Germline-derived CDR1 and CDR2 are LGHNA and YNFKEQ. The CDR3 DNA is TGTGCCAGCAGCCGCCGGCTAGCGGGGGCGTACAATGAGCAGTTCTTC. Encoded protein: CASSRRLAGAYNEQFF.

This clonotype was observed many times. The chain's CDR3 is CASSQDGTGEKLFF. The DNA for the CDR3 is TGTGCCAGCAGCCAAGACGGTACCGGTGAAAAACTGTTTTTT. V is TRBV7-8 and J is TRBJ1-4; no reliable D call. There are 14 residues in the CDR3. V lost 5 bases and J lost 7, with 14 bases in between. The germline V gene has CDR1 SGHVS and CDR2 FQNEAQ.

The sample holds many counts of this clonotype. V and J are TRBV24-1 and TRBJ2-2, with 13 bases identical to TRBD2. The CDR3 extends over 18 amino acids. The V gene's germline CDR1 is KGHDR and CDR2 SFDVKD. Germline trimming cut 7 bases from V and 8 bases from J; bases unmatched to any gene: 15. In DNA, the CDR3 is TGTGCCACCAGCGACCAGCCCGGGACTAGCGGGACAAAGGGGGAGCTGTTTTTT. This translates into CATSDQPGTSGTKGELFF.

This clonotype was recorded at least ten times. The chain employs TRBV7-8 and TRBJ1-1; maybe TRBD1 (5 bases). Trimming shortened V by 0 bases and J by 1 base, and 6 bases separated the two germline ends. The germline V gene encodes CDR1 SGHVS and CDR2 FQNEAQ. The CDR3 loop spans 14 amino acids. CDR3 protein: CASSLAGPNTEAFF. CDR3 DNA sequence: TGTGCCAGCAGCTTAGCGGGGCCGAACACTGAAGCTTTCTTT.

Ten or more counts support this clonotype. The junction shows a germline mismatch at one end, possibly a read error. The chain couples TRBV10-2 to TRBJ1-1; D gene ambiguous. The germline CDR1 and CDR2 sequences are WSHSY and SAAADI. The length of the CDR3 is 9 residues. CDR3 protein: CASTDTVIF. DNA of the CDR3: TGCGCCAGCACCGACACGGTTATCTTT.

This sequence joins TRBV28 and TRBJ1-5; D remains unclear. The V end lost 4 bases, the J end lost 0 bases, and 10 bases lay between the germline ends. The CDR3 consists of 15 residues. Germline values: CDR1 MDHEN, CDR2 SYDVKM. DNA for the CDR3: TGTGCCAGCAGTTCCTCTGTGTCTAGCAATCAGCCCCAGCATTTT. Translating it yields CASSSSVSSNQPQHF.

This clonotype has a count of ten or more. The chain carries TRBV30 and TRBJ1-1, with a possible D match to TRBD1 (5 bases). V was pared by 2 bases and J by 8 bases, with 12 bases between. Germline lookup yields CDR1 GTSNPN and CDR2 SVGIG (reference sequence). CDR3 length: 12 amino acids. For the CDR3, the DNA is TGTGCCTGGAGTTCCTTTAAGGGGGAAGCTTTCTTT. It codes for CAWSSFKGEAFF. The variable domain in full, completed from reference TRBV30 and TRBJ1-1, reads SQTIHQWPATLVQPVGSPLSLECTVEGTSNPNLYWYRQAAGRGLQLLFYSVGIGQISSEVPQNLSASRPQDRQFILSSKKLLLSDSGFYLCAWSSFKGEAFFGQGTRLTVV.

This clonotype came up many times. The chain couples TRBV5-1 to TRBJ2-3; 8 bases map to TRBD2. Germline values: CDR1 SGHRS, CDR2 YFSETQ. The V segment lost 1 base and the J segment 4 bases; nucleotides outside the gene matches: 5. The CDR3 extends over 15 amino acids. DNA of the CDR3: TGCGCCAGCAGCTTGCGACGGGGGGGAGCAGATACGCAGTATTTT. Its translation: CASSLRRGGADTQYF.

This clonotype showed up many times. This chain uses TRBV12-3 or TRBV12-4 with TRBJ2-1; perhaps TRBD1 as D (7 bases). The CDR3 is 18 residues long. Trimming cost V 7 bases and J 0 bases, with 22 bases left between them. DNA for the CDR3: TGTGCCAGCACCTCCCTGGGCGCGGGACAGAGCTCCTACAATGAGCAGTTCTTC. Protein product: CASTSLGAGQSSYNEQFF.

This clonotype was recorded many times. V and J are TRBV9 and TRBJ2-3; D possibly uses TRBD1 or TRBD2 (5 bases each). The V gene's germline CDR1 is SGDLS and CDR2 YYNGEE. This CDR3 has 15 amino acids. V dropped 0 bases and J dropped 2 bases, with 10 bases sitting between them. CDR3 amino acids: CASSVARGDTDTQYF. The CDR3 DNA sequence: TGTGCCAGCAGCGTAGCACGAGGGGACACAGATACGCAGTATTTT.

V and J are TRBV5-1 and TRBJ2-7; D uncertain. The V and J ends lost 0 bases and 0 bases respectively, with 10 bases between them. Germline V gene data show CDR1 as SGHRS and CDR2 as YFSETQ. This CDR3 contains 15 residues. The CDR3 DNA sequence: TGCGCCAGCAGCTTGGGGGGATCAGTCTCCTACGAGCAGTACTTC. Translated, it gives CASSLGGSVSYEQYF.

This clonotype was counted between two and nine times. V is TRBV20-1 and J is TRBJ2-7, with D tentatively TRBD1 or TRBD2 (6 bases each). CDR3 size: 18 residues. V lost 3 bases, J lost 1 base, and 25 bases lay in between. The germline V gene encodes CDR1 DFQATT and CDR2 SNEGSKA (reference sequence). CDR3 nucleotides: TGCAGTGCTAGCTGGGAGGTAGCAGGGGACTTATGGTCCTACGAGCAGTACTTC. Amino acid sequence: CSASWEVAGDLWSYEQYF.